This T cell receptor beta chain was recovered during a study of cytomegalovirus exposure and HLA in healthy donors. The wider study: Unique TCRs numbering 75 million to 95 million, obtained from HLA-typed donors, made up an early data release. Study-level points and caveats: Specificity of three CMV-associated chains for CMV antigens was verified in vitro. Common viral pathogens (according to a later analysis) appeared linked to several of the most significant clusters.

As concerns this clone: Its antigen is as yet unknown.

The CDR3 is 18 amino acids. Germline CDR1 is SGHAT and CDR2 is FQNNGV. V gave up 6 bases and J gave up 1 base; unmatched junction bases: 16. The PCR made use of 60 Vbeta and 13 Jbeta primers. Repertoires were generated with immunoSEQ multiplex PCR, while TCRdb's copy carries only in-frame clones and drops some. The sample lists around 120,000 clones; 65% to 90% were seen once. Sequenced material: PBMCs. This TCR was sampled from a man aged 18-30 years in good health and CMV-seronegative. This chain joins TRBV11-2 and TRBJ1-1; 8 positions match TRBD1. In DNA form, the CDR3 reads TGTGCCAGCAGGGGACTCCGGGACAGGCGCTACTCGAACACTGAAGCTTTCTTT. Its translation is CASRGLRDRRYSNTEAFF.